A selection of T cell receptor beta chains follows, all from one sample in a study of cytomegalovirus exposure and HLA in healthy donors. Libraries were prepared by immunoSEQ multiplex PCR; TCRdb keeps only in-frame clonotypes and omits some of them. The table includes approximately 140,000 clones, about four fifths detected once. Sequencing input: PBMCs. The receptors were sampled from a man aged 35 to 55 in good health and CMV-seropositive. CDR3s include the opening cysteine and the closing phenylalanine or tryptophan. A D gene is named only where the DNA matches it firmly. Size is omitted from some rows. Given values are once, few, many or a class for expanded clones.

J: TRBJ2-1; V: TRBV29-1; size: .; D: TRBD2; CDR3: CSVGIAGLSREQFF; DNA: TGCAGCGTTGGGATAGCGGGCCTCTCTCGTGAGCAGTTCTTC
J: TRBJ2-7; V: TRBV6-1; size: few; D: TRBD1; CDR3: CASSRWDRAGEQYF; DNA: TGTGCCAGCAGCCGCTGGGACAGGGCCGGCGAGCAGTACTTC
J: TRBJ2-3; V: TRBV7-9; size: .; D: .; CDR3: CASSASARSTDTQYF; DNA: TGTGCCAGCAGCGCTAGCGCTCGGAGCACAGATACGCAGTATTTT
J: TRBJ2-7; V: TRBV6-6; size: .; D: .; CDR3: CASSYSVGGSYEQYF; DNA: TGTGCCAGCAGTTACTCCGTCGGCGGATCCTACGAGCAGTACTTC
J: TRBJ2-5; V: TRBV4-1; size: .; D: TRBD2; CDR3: CASSQVPLAGAETQYF; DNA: TGCGCCAGCAGCCAAGTACCGCTAGCGGGGGCAGAGACCCAGTACTTC
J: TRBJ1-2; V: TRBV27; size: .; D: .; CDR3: CASSLGAGYGYTF; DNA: TGTGCCAGCAGTCTAGGGGCCGGGTATGGCTACACCTTC
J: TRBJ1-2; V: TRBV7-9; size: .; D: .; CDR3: CASSAGSLYGYTF; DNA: TGTGCCAGCAGCGCCGGGAGCCTTTATGGCTACACCTTC
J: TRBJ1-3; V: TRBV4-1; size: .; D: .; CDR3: CASSQDRGGSGNTIYF; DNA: TGCGCCAGCAGCCAAGATCGGGGGGGGTCCGGAAACACCATATATTTT
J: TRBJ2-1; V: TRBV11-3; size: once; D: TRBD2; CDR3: CASSSSLAGGSYNEQFF; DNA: TGTGCCAGCAGCTCATCACTAGCGGGGGGCTCCTACAATGAGCAGTTCTTC
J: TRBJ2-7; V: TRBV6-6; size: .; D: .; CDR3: CASSYGAALTYEQYF; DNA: TGTGCCAGCAGTTACGGAGCAGCGTTAACCTACGAGCAGTACTTC
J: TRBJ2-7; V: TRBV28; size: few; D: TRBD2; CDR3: CASSGTSGGGREQYF; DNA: TGTGCCAGCAGTGGGACTAGCGGGGGAGGGCGCGAGCAGTACTTC
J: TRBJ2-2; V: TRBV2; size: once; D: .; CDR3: CASSIESAGTGELFF; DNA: TGTGCCAGCAGTATAGAGAGCGCTGGCACCGGGGAGCTGTTTTTT
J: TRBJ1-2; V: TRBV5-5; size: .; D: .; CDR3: CASSPKTGHYGYTF; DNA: TGTGCCAGCAGCCCCAAGACAGGACACTATGGCTACACCTTC
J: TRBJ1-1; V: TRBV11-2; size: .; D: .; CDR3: CASRLGPGVNTEAFF; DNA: TGTGCCAGCAGGCTGGGTCCAGGGGTTAACACTGAAGCTTTCTTT
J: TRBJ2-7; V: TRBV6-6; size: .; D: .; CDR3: CASRPSDSLSYEQYF; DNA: TGTGCCAGCAGACCCTCGGACAGTCTCTCCTACGAGCAGTACTTC
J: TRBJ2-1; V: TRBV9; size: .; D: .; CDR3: CASSVALPGRSSYNEQFF; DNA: TGTGCCAGCAGCGTAGCTCTGCCAGGGCGAAGCTCCTACAATGAGCAGTTCTTC
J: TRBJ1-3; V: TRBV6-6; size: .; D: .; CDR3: CASSYSNPGTGNTIYF; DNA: TGTGCCAGCAGTTACTCGAACCCAGGCACTGGAAACACCATATATTTT
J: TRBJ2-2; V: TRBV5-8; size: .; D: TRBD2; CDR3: CASSLRGGRTGELFF; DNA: TGTGCCAGCAGCTTGCGGGGAGGGCGCACCGGGGAGCTGTTTTTT
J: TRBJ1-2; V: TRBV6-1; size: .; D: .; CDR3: CASSAVGVHGYTF; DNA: TGTGCCAGCAGTGCCGTAGGGGTGCATGGCTACACCTTC
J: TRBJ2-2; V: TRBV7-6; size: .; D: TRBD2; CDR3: CASSGKLAGATGELFF; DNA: TGTGCCAGCAGCGGTAAACTAGCGGGAGCGACCGGGGAGCTGTTTTTT
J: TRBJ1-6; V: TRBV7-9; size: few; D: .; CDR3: CASSSGAESSYNSPLHF; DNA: TGTGCCAGCAGCTCAGGGGCCGAGAGCTCCTATAATTCACCCCTCCACTTT
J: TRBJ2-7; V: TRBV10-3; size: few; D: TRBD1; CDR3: CAISDSGTGAYEQYF; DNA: TGTGCCATCAGTGACTCCGGGACAGGGGCCTACGAGCAGTACTTC
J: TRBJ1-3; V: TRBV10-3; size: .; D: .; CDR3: CAIRNSRSGNTIYF; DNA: TGTGCCATCAGAAACAGTAGATCTGGAAACACCATATATTTT
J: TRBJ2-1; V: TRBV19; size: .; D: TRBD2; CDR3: CASRTSGRYNEQFF; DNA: TGTGCCAGTAGGACTAGCGGGAGGTACAATGAGCAGTTCTTC
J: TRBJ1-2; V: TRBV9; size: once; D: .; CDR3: CASSVGGEGYTF; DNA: TGTGCCAGCAGCGTAGGTGGAGAAGGCTACACCTTC
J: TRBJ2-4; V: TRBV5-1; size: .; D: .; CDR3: CASSVAATRADKNIQYF; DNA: TGCGCCAGCAGCGTCGCCGCCACTAGAGCGGACAAAAACATTCAGTACTTC
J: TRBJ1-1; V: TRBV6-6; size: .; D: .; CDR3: CASSYGTTNTEAFF; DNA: TGTGCCAGCAGTTACGGGACAACGAACACTGAAGCTTTCTTT
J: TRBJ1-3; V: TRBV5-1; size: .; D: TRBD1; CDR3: CASSLWSGGGNTIYF; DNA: TGCGCCAGCAGCTTGTGGTCAGGGGGCGGAAACACCATATATTTT
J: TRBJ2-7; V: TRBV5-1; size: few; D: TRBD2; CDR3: CASSSGLAGGLDEQYF; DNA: TGCGCCAGCAGCTCGGGACTAGCGGGGGGGCTCGACGAGCAGTACTTC
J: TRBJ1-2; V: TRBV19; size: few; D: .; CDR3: CASSMSSGPPAYGYTF; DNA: TGTGCCAGTAGTATGAGTTCAGGTCCGCCTGCATATGGCTACACCTTC
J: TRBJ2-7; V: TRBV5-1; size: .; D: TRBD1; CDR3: CASSLMGQGVSYEQYF; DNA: TGCGCCAGCAGCTTGATGGGACAGGGGGTTTCCTACGAGCAGTACTTC
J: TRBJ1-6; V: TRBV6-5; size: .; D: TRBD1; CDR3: CASSSLGTGRNSPLHF; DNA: TGTGCCAGCAGTTCCCTCGGGACAGGGCGTAATTCACCCCTCCACTTT
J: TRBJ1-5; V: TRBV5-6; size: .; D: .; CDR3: CASSRIRGQPQHF; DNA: TGTGCCAGCAGCCGCATCCGGGGTCAGCCCCAGCATTTT
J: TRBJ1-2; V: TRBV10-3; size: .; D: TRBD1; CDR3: CAISEWDRDAYGYTF; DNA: TGTGCCATCAGTGAGTGGGACAGGGACGCCTATGGCTACACCTTC
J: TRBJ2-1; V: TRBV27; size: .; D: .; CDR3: CASRMGSSSYNEQFF; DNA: TGTGCCAGCCGCATGGGCAGCAGCTCCTACAATGAGCAGTTCTTC
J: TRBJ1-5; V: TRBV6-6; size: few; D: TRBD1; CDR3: CASSQGQTNQPQHF; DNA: TGTGCCAGCAGTCAGGGACAGACGAATCAGCCCCAGCATTTT
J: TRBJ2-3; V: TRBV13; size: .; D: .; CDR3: CASSLGLRDTGTDTQYF; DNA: TGTGCCAGCAGCTTAGGCCTTAGGGACACAGGCACAGATACGCAGTATTTT
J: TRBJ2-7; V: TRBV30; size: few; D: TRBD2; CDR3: CAWSNLAGGYYEQYF; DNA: TGTGCCTGGAGTAACCTAGCGGGGGGGTACTACGAGCAGTACTTC
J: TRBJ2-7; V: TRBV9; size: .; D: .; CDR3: CASSVNAFVLSSYEQYF; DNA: TGTGCCAGCAGCGTAAATGCTTTCGTCCTTAGCTCCTACGAGCAGTACTTC
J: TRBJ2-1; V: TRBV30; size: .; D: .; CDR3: CACGRYNEQFF; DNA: TGTGCCTGTGGGAGGTACAATGAGCAGTTCTTC
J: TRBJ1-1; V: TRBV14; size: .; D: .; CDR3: CASSQDWNTEAFF; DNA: TGTGCCAGCAGTCAAGACTGGAACACTGAAGCTTTCTTT
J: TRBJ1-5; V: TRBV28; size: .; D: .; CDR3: CASSSPTAGDQPQHF; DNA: TGTGCCAGCAGTTCCCCGACGGCGGGGGATCAGCCCCAGCATTTT
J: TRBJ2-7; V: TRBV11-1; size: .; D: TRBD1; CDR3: CASRPRDRDFGEQYF; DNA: TGTGCCAGCAGACCAAGGGACAGGGATTTTGGCGAGCAGTACTTC
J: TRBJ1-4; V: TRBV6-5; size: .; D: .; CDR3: CASSPFTTNEKLFF; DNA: TGTGCCAGCAGCCCCTTTACAACTAATGAAAAACTGTTTTTT
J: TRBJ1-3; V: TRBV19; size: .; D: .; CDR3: CASSGLFGALRNTIYF; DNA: TGTGCCAGTAGTGGCTTATTTGGGGCTTTAAGAAACACCATATATTTT